This TCR beta chain appears in the sequencing data of a study of blood T cell repertoires in COVID-19. Study-wide context: The cDNA or gDNA used as material had been derived from T cells, B-cell-depleted T cells, or PBMCs.

Germline values: CDR1 SGHTA, CDR2 FQGTGA. CDR3 length: 15 residues. V was clipped by 4 bases and J by 6 bases; unmatched bases: 11. The repertoire was sequenced with immunoSEQ multiplex PCR; TCRdb's copy has only in-frame clones and lacks some. In the table there are roughly 100,000 clones, about four fifths of which are singletons. The source material was peripheral blood. This sequence originates from an elderly woman with active or convalescent COVID-19. The chain combines TRBV7-3 with TRBJ1-2, with 7 bases fitting TRBD1. As DNA, the CDR3 is TGTGCCAGCAGCTACTTCAGGGGGTCGAAGGATGGCTACACCTTC. Amino acid sequence: CASSYFRGSKDGYTF.